The 30 T cell receptor beta chains reported below all come from one sample, sequenced in a study of T cell responses to AZD1222 COVID-19 vaccine (dated by TCRdb to 2020 to 2022). Receptor libraries were prepared by the immunoSEQ multiplex PCR assay. The immuneACCESS repertoire file appears here via TCRdb, limited to in-frame rearrangements. These files lack a portion of the clones; in checked studies, under half of the deficit traces to unresolved V genes, and the cause of the others is not known. This sample gives tens of thousands of clones in total; 65% to 90% of them show up just once. Roughly 10% of the sample is in the top ten clones. The time point tag for this specimen amounts to: baseline before first vaccination. This sample comprised peripheral blood, obtained on day 0 of AZD1222 vaccination. These TCRs come from an adult in good health.

Only a few counts were recorded for this clone. CDR3 sequence (DNA): TGTGCCAGCAGACCGGGACAGTTTCGACTCGAGCAGTACTTC. Its protein is CASRPGQFRLEQYF. The V gene is TRBV28, the J gene TRBJ2-7, with 7 bases that match TRBD1. With V trimmed by 6 bases and J by 6 bases, 11 bases remained unmatched. Germline V gene sequence: CDR1 MDHEN, CDR2 SYDVKM. This CDR3 is built from 14 residues.

The CDR3, as DNA: TGTGCCAGCAGCTTTTCTTGGACCGGGGAGCTGTTTTTT. Protein product: CASSFSWTGELFF. V is TRBV5-5 and J is TRBJ2-2; D is uncertain. CDR1 is SGHKS, CDR2 YYEKEE, per germline (reference sequence). The CDR3 contains 13 residues. V gave up 2 bases and J gave up 5 bases, with 7 bases separating them.

The gene calls are TRBV18 and TRBJ2-7; D unclear. The V gene lost 3 bases and the J gene lost 0 bases, with 6 bases spanning the gap. CDR1 and CDR2 (germline): KGHSH, LQKENI. The CDR3 has 13 amino acids. CDR3 amino acids: CASSPAFSYEQYF. The CDR3 region has the DNA TGTGCCAGCTCACCGGCTTTCTCCTACGAGCAGTACTTC.

This clone has a handful of counts. The V call is TRBV7-2, the J call TRBJ2-2, with 8 bases identical to TRBD1. Trimming removed 3 bases from V and 4 bases from J; junction bases left unmatched: 4. Germline values: CDR1 SGHTA, CDR2 FQGNSA. The CDR3 has 15 amino acids. The CDR3 reads CASSFGTGGTGELFF. DNA for the CDR3: TGTGCCAGCAGCTTTGGGACAGGTGGCACCGGGGAGCTGTTTTTT.

The CDR3 bases are TGTGCCAGCAGCTTGCGGGAGAGATTCTACGAGCAGTACTTC. Translation gives CASSLRERFYEQYF. The chain employs TRBV12-1 and TRBJ2-7; whether TRBD2, the table's D call, matches the DNA was not checked. TRBV12-1 has pseudogene status. The CDR3 length is 14 residues.

This clone was recorded only once. The rearrangement links TRBV10-3 to TRBJ1-2, with 7 bases fitting TRBD1. Germline V gene data show CDR1 as ENHRY and CDR2 as SYGVKD. The V gene end was trimmed by 8 bases and the J gene end by 2 bases; junction bases not matched to a gene: 5. This CDR3 region has 13 residues. CDR3 amino acids: CAIGQDQNYGYTF. In nucleotides, the CDR3 is TGTGCCATCGGACAGGATCAGAACTATGGCTACACCTTC.

The V call is TRBV5-1, the J call TRBJ1-1; possibly TRBD1 for D (6 bases). From germline, CDR1 is SGHRS and CDR2 YFSETQ. The CDR3 is made up of 15 amino acids. Trimming pared 1 base from V and 5 bases from J, leaving 15 bases between. This chain's CDR3 is CASSLYQGLETEAFF. For the CDR3, the DNA is TGCGCCAGCAGCTTGTATCAGGGGCTGGAAACTGAAGCTTTCTTT.

This chain joins TRBV5-4 and TRBJ1-2; 7 nucleotides agree with TRBD1. Germline CDR1 reads SGHNT; CDR2 reads YYREEE (reference sequence). The CDR3 consists of 13 residues. The J segment lost 5 bases and the V segment lost 4 bases, leaving 5 bases of the junction unmatched. Here the CDR3 DNA reads TGTGCCAGCAGCACGGACAGGAATTATGGCTACACCTTC. Translated: CASSTDRNYGYTF.

This chain's CDR3 is CASSLPGPEKLFF. The CDR3 bases are TGTGCCAGCAGCTTACCAGGTCCTGAAAAACTGTTTTTT. This chain joins TRBV11-2 and TRBJ1-4; unclear D gene. Germline V gene sequence: CDR1 SGHAT, CDR2 FQNNGV. The CDR3 contains 13 residues. Deletions cut 2 bases from V and 7 bases from J, with 8 bases between.

The CDR3 protein is CASSRGAPSEGKGYTF. The CDR3 region has the DNA TGTGCCTCTTCTCGGGGGGCACCCTCAGAAGGGAAGGGCTACACCTTC. The rearrangement uses TRBV30 and TRBJ1-2, with D possibly TRBD1 on 6 matching bases. Germline loops: CDR1 GTSNPN, CDR2 SVGIG (reference sequence). CDR3 length: 16 residues. V was cut by 7 bases and J by 8 bases, with 29 bases left in between.

This chain connects TRBV5-4 to TRBJ2-1, with 7 bases lining up with TRBD2. This CDR3 has 16 residues. Germline CDR1 SGHNT, CDR2 YYREEE (reference sequence). J gave up 7 bases and V 2 bases, and 12 bases lay outside the gene matches. DNA of the CDR3: TGTGCCAGCAGCTTAGGCGGGAGATCTGTCGGGAATGAGCAGTTCTTC. Translation gives CASSLGGRSVGNEQFF.

This chain joins TRBV7-6 and TRBJ2-2; 7 bases are shared with TRBD2. The CDR3 has 15 residues. Germline CDR1 is SGHVS and CDR2 is FNYEAQ. The V and J ends lost 6 bases and 0 bases, in that order; junction bases with no gene match: 4. The CDR3 sequence is CASRLAPANTGELFF. The DNA for the CDR3 is TGTGCCAGCAGACTAGCGCCCGCGAACACCGGGGAGCTGTTTTTT. Together with reference TRBV7-6 and TRBJ2-2, the CDR3 gives the full variable domain: GAGVSQSPRYKVTKRGQDVALRCDPISGHVSLYWYRQALGQGPEFLTYFNYEAQQDKSGLPNDRFSAERPEGSISTLTIQRTEQRDSAMYRCASRLAPANTGELFFGEGSRLTVL.

The chain is built from TRBV18 and TRBJ1-3; D ambiguous. The CDR3 totals 17 residues. V lost 1 base and J 0 bases, leaving 13 bases between the germline ends. Germline V gene data show CDR1 as KGHSH and CDR2 as LQKENI. The CDR3 sequence: CASSPQQRSRSGNTIYF. As DNA, the CDR3 is TGTGCCAGCTCACCACAACAGCGCTCACGCTCTGGAAACACCATATATTTT.

The rearrangement joins TRBV6-2 or TRBV6-3 to TRBJ2-6, with TRBD1 as a possible D gene (6 bases). The CDR3 totals 20 residues. CDR1 is MNHEY and CDR2 is SVGEGT in the germline V gene. Trimming took 6 bases from V and 0 from J, leaving 24 bases between them. The CDR3 sequence: CASSQIQGQRILSGANVLTF. The CDR3 DNA is TGTGCCAGCAGCCAAATACAAGGACAGCGTATCCTCTCTGGGGCCAACGTCCTGACTTTC.

V gene TRBV5-8 combines with J gene TRBJ1-5, with D possibly matching TRBD1 (5 bases). V dropped 0 bases and J dropped 5 bases, with 12 bases sitting between them. Germline CDR1 reads SGHTS; CDR2 reads YDEGEE. This CDR3 has 15 amino acids. The CDR3 region is CASSLVRGSDQPQHF. The DNA for the CDR3 is TGTGCCAGCAGCTTGGTGAGGGGATCCGATCAGCCCCAGCATTTT. Supplemented by reference TRBV5-8 and TRBJ1-5, the full variable domain reads EAGVTQSPTHLIKTRGQQATLRCSPISGHTSVYWYQQALGLGLQFLLWYDEGEERNRGNFPPRFSGRQFPNYSSELNVNALELEDSALYLCASSLVRGSDQPQHFGDGTRLSIL.

The chain links TRBV19 to TRBJ2-7; D is perhaps TRBD2 (7 bases). The germline V and J ends were trimmed by 9 bases and 5 bases, with 17 bases remaining between them. This CDR3 spans 13 amino acids. Germline V gene data show CDR1 as LNHDA and CDR2 as SQIVND (reference sequence). The CDR3, as DNA: TGTGCCAGCCAAAATGGGGGGGGCCACGAGCAGTACTTC. Amino acid sequence: CASQNGGGHEQYF.

The J gene is TRBJ2-3, the V gene TRBV19, with D perhaps matching TRBD2 (6 bases). V lost 4 bases to trimming and J lost 9 bases, with 17 bases between them. The CDR3 is made up of 14 amino acids. The germline gives CDR1 LNHDA, CDR2 SQIVND (reference sequence). As DNA, the CDR3 is TGTGCCAGTAGTACGGAGGGGCTGAGGGCAACGCAGTATTTT. Its translation: CASSTEGLRATQYF.

This clone was observed a handful of times. The CDR3 protein is CASSLGTGDVANYGYTF. The CDR3 nucleotides are TGTGCCAGCAGCCTCGGGACAGGGGACGTCGCTAACTATGGCTACACCTTC. V and J are TRBV3-1 (or the pseudogene TRBV3-2) and TRBJ1-2; TRBD1 aligns across 10 bases. Germline CDR1 is LGHDT and CDR2 is YNNKEL (reference sequence). The CDR3 covers 17 residues. The V and J ends lost 4 bases and 0 bases, in that order; junction bases with no gene match: 8.

The genes are TRBV29-1 and TRBJ2-7, with D tentatively TRBD1 or TRBD2 (5 bases each). The CDR3 is made up of 13 amino acids. In germline, CDR1 is SQVTM, CDR2 ANQGSEA. Trimming pared 4 bases from V and 6 bases from J, leaving 16 bases between. The CDR3 bases are TGCAGCGTTGCTGGAGAGGGGACGGGCGAGCAGTACTTC. This translates into CSVAGEGTGEQYF.

V and J are TRBV12-3 or TRBV12-4 and TRBJ2-7, with D unresolved. This CDR3 comprises 13 residues. Trimming took 6 bases from V and 5 from J, leaving 14 bases between them. This CDR3 reads CASRPRDRDEQYF. The DNA for the CDR3 is TGTGCCAGCAGGCCCCGCGATCGCGACGAGCAGTACTTC.

The rearrangement uses TRBV6-1 and TRBJ2-5; no reliable D call. The germline V gene has CDR1 MNHNS and CDR2 SASEGT. V lost 4 bases, J lost 0 bases, and 15 bases lay in between. This CDR3 contains 16 residues. The CDR3 sequence is CASSVRFLTYQETQYF. The CDR3 DNA reads TGTGCCAGCAGTGTTCGATTTCTTACGTACCAAGAGACCCAGTACTTC.

This rearrangement joins TRBV6-5 to TRBJ2-7, with TRBD2 matching over 8 bases. V was clipped by 2 bases and J by 5 bases; unmatched bases: 11. In germline, CDR1 is MNHEY, CDR2 SVGAGI. The CDR3 covers 16 residues. In nucleotides, the CDR3 is TGTGCCAGCAGTTACACCAGCGGGGGAGGGCGGAACGAGCAGTACTTC. This gives the protein CASSYTSGGGRNEQYF.

The chain combines TRBV3-1 (or the pseudogene TRBV3-2) with TRBJ2-2, with D unresolved. In germline, CDR1 is LGHDT, CDR2 YNNKEL (reference sequence). The CDR3 length is 15 residues. V dropped 5 bases and J dropped 1 base, with 11 bases sitting between them. The CDR3 is CASSLRVQNTGELFF. The CDR3 bases are TGTGCCAGCAGCTTAAGAGTCCAGAACACCGGGGAGCTGTTTTTT.

This chain connects TRBV5-4 to TRBJ1-2; the D gene is possibly TRBD1 (6 bases). The V end lost 4 bases, the J end lost 4 bases, and 17 bases lay between the germline ends. The CDR3 length is 15 residues. CDR1 is SGHNT and CDR2 is YYREEE in the germline V gene (reference sequence). Written as DNA, the CDR3 is TGTGCCAGCAGCCCGTTAGGCGGGGGCAGCTATGGCTACACCTTC. It specifies CASSPLGGGSYGYTF.

J is TRBJ1-5 and V is TRBV6-2 or TRBV6-3; 8 bases fit TRBD1. This CDR3 is 16 amino acids long. The germline gives CDR1 MNHEY, CDR2 SVGEGT. J gave up 6 bases and V 2 bases, and 9 bases lay outside the gene matches. CDR3 loop: CASSYLSGGGGQPQHF. Written as DNA, the CDR3 is TGTGCCAGCAGTTACCTTTCAGGGGGCGGCGGTCAGCCCCAGCATTTT.

The CDR3 sequence is CASSQSPGSYEQYF. Here the CDR3 DNA reads TGCGCCAGCAGCCAAAGTCCAGGCTCCTACGAGCAGTACTTC. This sequence joins TRBV4-1 and TRBJ2-7, with D uncertain. The V end lost 2 bases, the J end lost 0 bases, and 8 bases lay between the germline ends. The CDR3 is 14 residues long. CDR1 is MGHRA and CDR2 is YSYEKL in the germline V gene.

The chain links TRBV18 to TRBJ2-1, with 8 bases that match TRBD1. CDR3 length: 13 residues. The germline V gene encodes CDR1 KGHSH and CDR2 LQKENI. V lost 3 bases, J lost 5 bases, and 0 bases stayed unmatched. Written as DNA, the CDR3 is TGTGCCAGCTCACCGGGACAGGACAATGAGCAGTTCTTC. It specifies CASSPGQDNEQFF.

This clone was counted once. The chain is built from TRBV29-1 and TRBJ2-7; D tentatively fits TRBD1 or TRBD2 (5 bases each). Germline-derived CDR1 and CDR2 are SQVTM and ANQGSEA. V shed 6 bases and J shed 6 bases, with 12 bases lying between them. The CDR3 runs to 11 residues. The CDR3 bases are TGCAGCGTCGATTGGGGACGCGAGCAGTACTTC. This sequence encodes CSVDWGREQYF.

The chain has TRBV5-1 and TRBJ1-5, with D tentatively TRBD1 (5 bases). V was cut by 0 bases and J by 4 bases, with 8 bases left in between. The CDR3 has 14 residues. Germline V gene sequence: CDR1 SGHRS, CDR2 YFSETQ. The CDR3: CASSLGGSNQPQHF. In DNA form, the CDR3 reads TGCGCCAGCAGCTTGGGGGGCTCAAATCAGCCCCAGCATTTT.

This clone was recorded only once. This chain joins TRBV5-1 and TRBJ1-2; D is ambiguous. Germline assignment: CDR1 SGHRS and CDR2 YFSETQ. The CDR3 is 13 residues long. V was pared by 0 bases and J by 8 bases, with 11 bases between. Here the CDR3 DNA reads TGCGCCAGCAGCTTGGAGGAGGGAAGAGGCTACACCTTC. This sequence encodes CASSLEEGRGYTF.